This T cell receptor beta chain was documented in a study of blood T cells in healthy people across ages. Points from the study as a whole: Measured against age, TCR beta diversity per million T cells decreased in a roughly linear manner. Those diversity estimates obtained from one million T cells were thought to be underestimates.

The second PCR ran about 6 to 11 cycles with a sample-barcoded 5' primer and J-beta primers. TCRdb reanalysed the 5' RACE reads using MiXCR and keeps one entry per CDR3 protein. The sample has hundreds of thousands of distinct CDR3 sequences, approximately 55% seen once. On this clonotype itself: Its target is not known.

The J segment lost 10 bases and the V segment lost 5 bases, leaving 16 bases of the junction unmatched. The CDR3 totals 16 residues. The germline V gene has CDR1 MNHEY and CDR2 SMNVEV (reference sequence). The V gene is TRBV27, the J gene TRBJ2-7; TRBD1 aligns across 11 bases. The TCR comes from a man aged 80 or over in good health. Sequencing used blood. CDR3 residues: CASSGLPGQGDNTQYF. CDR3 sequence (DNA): TGTGCCAGCAGTGGTCTTCCGGGACAGGGGGACAACACTCAGTACTTC.